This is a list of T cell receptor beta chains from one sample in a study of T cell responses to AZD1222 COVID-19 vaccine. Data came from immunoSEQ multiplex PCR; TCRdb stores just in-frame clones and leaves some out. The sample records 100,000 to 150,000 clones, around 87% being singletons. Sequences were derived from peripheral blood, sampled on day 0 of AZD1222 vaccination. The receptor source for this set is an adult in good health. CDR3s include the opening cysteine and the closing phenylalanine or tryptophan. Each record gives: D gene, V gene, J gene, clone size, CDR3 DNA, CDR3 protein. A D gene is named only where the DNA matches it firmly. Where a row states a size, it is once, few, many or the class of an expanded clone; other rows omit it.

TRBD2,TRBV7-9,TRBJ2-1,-,TGTGCCAGCAGCGCCACTAGCGGGAGCTCCTACAATGAGCAGTTCTTC,CASSATSGSSYNEQFF
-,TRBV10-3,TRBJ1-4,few,TGTGCCATCAGCTGGACAGCCGGGCACGAAAAACTGTTTTTT,CAISWTAGHEKLFF
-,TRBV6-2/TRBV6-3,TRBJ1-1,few,TGTGCCAGCAGTTACCCGCCGTTGGCCAACACTGAAGCTTTCTTT,CASSYPPLANTEAFF
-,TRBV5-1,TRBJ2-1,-,TGCGCCAGCGGTAGGGACACGGGGAATGAGCAGTTCTTC,CASGRDTGNEQFF
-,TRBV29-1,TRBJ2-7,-,TGCAGCGTCGGACACTCGGCCTACGAGCAGTACTTC,CSVGHSAYEQYF
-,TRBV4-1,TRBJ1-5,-,TGCGCCAGCAGCCAAGTCCCAGGGTGGGTGGATCAGCCCCAGCATTTT,CASSQVPGWVDQPQHF
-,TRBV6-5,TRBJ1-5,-,TGTGCCAGCGACGACAGAGGCAATCAGCCCCAGCATTTT,CASDDRGNQPQHF
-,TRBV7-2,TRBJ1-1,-,TGTGCCGTATCGGGACACCTGAACACTGAAGCTTTCTTT,CAVSGHLNTEAFF
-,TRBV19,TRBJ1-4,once,TGTGCCAGTAGCGAAATGGACAGCGTCGAAAAACTGTTTTTT,CASSEMDSVEKLFF
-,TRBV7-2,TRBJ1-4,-,TGTGCCAGCAGCTTAGTGGGAGAACCGAATGAAAAACTGTTTTTT,CASSLVGEPNEKLFF
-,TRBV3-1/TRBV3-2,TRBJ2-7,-,TGTGCCAGCAGCCAAGATACGGGGCGCGAGCAGTACTTC,CASSQDTGREQYF
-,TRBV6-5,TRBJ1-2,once,TGTGCCAGCAGTATCAGGGCTGCCTATGGCTACACCTTC,CASSIRAAYGYTF
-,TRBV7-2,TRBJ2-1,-,TGTGCCAGCAGCTTAGTTGGTAGCGGACCCTCCTACAATGAGCAGTTCTTC,CASSLVGSGPSYNEQFF
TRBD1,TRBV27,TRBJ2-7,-,TGTGCCAGCAGTTCACCTCGACAGGGGCGGTACGAGCAGTACTTC,CASSSPRQGRYEQYF
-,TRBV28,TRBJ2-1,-,TGTGCCAGCAGTTTAGGGACACCGAATGAGCAGTTCTTC,CASSLGTPNEQFF
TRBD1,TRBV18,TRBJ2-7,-,TGTGCCAGCTCACTTTTTGGGCAGGGGGCCGCATCTACCCACGAGCAGTACTTC,CASSLFGQGAASTHEQYF
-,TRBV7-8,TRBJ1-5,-,TGTGCCAGCAGCGCGACAGTGGTTAATCAGCCCCAGCATTTT,CASSATVVNQPQHF
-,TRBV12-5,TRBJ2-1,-,TGTGCTAGTGGTTTGGATTCGACAAAGCAGTTCTTC,CASGLDSTKQFF
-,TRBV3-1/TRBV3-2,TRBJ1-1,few,TGTGCCAGCAGCCAAATGGGGAACACTGAAGCTTTCTTT,CASSQMGNTEAFF
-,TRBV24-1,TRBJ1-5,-,TGTGCCACCAGTGACCCCGGGAGCAATCAGCCCCAGCATTTT,CATSDPGSNQPQHF
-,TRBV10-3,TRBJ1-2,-,TGTGCCATCAGTGAGTCATGGTACGGCTATGGCTACACCTTC,CAISESWYGYGYTF
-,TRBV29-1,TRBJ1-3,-,TGCAGCGCCGGTTTAGGGGGGATCGGTGGAAACACCATATATTTT,CSAGLGGIGGNTIYF
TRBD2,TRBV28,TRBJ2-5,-,TGTGCCAGCAGTCCGGGGACTAGCGGACAAGAGACCCAGTACTTC,CASSPGTSGQETQYF
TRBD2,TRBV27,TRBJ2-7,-,TGTGCCAGCAGTTTATCACTAGCGGGAGTGGGGGAGCAGTACTTC,CASSLSLAGVGEQYF
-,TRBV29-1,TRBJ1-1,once,TGCAGCGTTGGGGGAGACCTCACTGAAGCTTTCTTT,CSVGGDLTEAFF
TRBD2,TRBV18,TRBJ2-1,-,TGTGCCAGCTCACCACCCGGGACTAGCGGATCCTACAATGAGCAGTTCTTC,CASSPPGTSGSYNEQFF
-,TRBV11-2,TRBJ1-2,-,TGTGCCAGCAGCCTACCGACAGTTGGCTACACCTTC,CASSLPTVGYTF
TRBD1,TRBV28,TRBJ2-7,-,TGTGCCAGCAGTTCTTTCGTGGACAGGGGCCTCTACGAGCAGTACTTC,CASSSFVDRGLYEQYF
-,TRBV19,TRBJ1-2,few,TGTGCCAGTAGTATAAGACACTCTAACTATGGCTACACCTTC,CASSIRHSNYGYTF
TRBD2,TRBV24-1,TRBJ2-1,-,TGTGCCACCAGTGATCGGCGGGGGAGCTCCTACAATGAGCAGTTCTTC,CATSDRRGSSYNEQFF
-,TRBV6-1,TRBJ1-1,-,TGTGCCAGCAGTGAAGAGGGGGGAAGGACTGAAGCTTTCTTT,CASSEEGGRTEAFF
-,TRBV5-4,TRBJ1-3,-,TGTGCCAGCAGCTCCGGGAGAGAGCTCGGAAACACCATATATTTT,CASSSGRELGNTIYF
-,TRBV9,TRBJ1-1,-,TGTGCCAGCAGCGCAGGGATCCACAACACTGAAGCTTTCTTT,CASSAGIHNTEAFF
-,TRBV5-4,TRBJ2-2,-,TGTGCCAGCCTGGCTCCGGGCACCGGGGAGCTGTTTTTT,CASLAPGTGELFF
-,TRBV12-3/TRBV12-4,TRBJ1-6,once,TGTGCCAGCAGTTTGGGCAGTAATTCACCCCTCCACTTT,CASSLGSNSPLHF
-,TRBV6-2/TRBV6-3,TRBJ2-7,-,TGTGCCAGCAGTTACGGACAGCCCTCCTACGAGCAGTACTTC,CASSYGQPSYEQYF
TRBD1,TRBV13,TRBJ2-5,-,TGTGCCAGCAGCTTACGGACAGGAGAGACCCAGTACTTC,CASSLRTGETQYF
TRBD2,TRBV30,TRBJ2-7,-,TGTGCCTGCCACCCCGGGACTAGCGGGTACGAGCAGTACTTC,CACHPGTSGYEQYF
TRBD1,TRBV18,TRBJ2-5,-,TGTGCCAGCTCGCCCCAACAGGGGCAAGGGACCCAGTACTTC,CASSPQQGQGTQYF
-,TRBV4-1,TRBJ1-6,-,TGCGCCAGCAGCCTTGACAGACTAGATTCACCCCTCCACTTT,CASSLDRLDSPLHF
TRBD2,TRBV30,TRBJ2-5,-,TGTGCCTGGAGCACTACCGGGACTAGCCAAGAGACCCAGTACTTC,CAWSTTGTSQETQYF
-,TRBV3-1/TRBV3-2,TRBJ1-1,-,TGTGCCAGCAGCCTGGGAGGTGGGGGCACTGAAGCTTTCTTT,CASSLGGGGTEAFF
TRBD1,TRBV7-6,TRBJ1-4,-,TGTGCCAGCAGCTCGGGACAGGGAAGGGGTAGCGAAAAACTGTTTTTT,CASSSGQGRGSEKLFF
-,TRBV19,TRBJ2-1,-,TGTGCCAGTAGTATAGCGTTGAACAATGAGCAGTTCTTC,CASSIALNNEQFF
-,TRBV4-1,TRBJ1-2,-,TGCGCCAGCAGCCAAGATCCCCGGGGAACATTCTATGGCTACACCTTC,CASSQDPRGTFYGYTF
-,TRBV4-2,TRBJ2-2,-,TGTGCCAGCAGCCAAGACTTTTACGGGGTCGGGGAGCTGTTTTTT,CASSQDFYGVGELFF
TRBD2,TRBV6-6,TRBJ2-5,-,TGTGCCAGCAGCCCCTTTGCTGGACTAGCGGGGGGGCCGATCCAAGAGACCCAGTACTTC,CASSPFAGLAGGPIQETQYF
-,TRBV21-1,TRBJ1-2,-,TGTGCCAGCAGCAAAAGGGAGAACAGGGGAGTTGCCTATGGCTACACCTTC,CASSKRENRGVAYGYTF
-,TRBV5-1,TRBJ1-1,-,TGCGCCAGCAGCTTTCACAGTAACACTGAAGCTTTCTTT,CASSFHSNTEAFF
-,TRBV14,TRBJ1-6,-,TGTGCCAGCAGCCAAGAGCACAGAGAACTAAATTCACCCCTCCACTTT,CASSQEHRELNSPLHF
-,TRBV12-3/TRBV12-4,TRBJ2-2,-,TGTGCCAGCAGTTTATCCCGGGGGGAGCTGTTTTTT,CASSLSRGELFF